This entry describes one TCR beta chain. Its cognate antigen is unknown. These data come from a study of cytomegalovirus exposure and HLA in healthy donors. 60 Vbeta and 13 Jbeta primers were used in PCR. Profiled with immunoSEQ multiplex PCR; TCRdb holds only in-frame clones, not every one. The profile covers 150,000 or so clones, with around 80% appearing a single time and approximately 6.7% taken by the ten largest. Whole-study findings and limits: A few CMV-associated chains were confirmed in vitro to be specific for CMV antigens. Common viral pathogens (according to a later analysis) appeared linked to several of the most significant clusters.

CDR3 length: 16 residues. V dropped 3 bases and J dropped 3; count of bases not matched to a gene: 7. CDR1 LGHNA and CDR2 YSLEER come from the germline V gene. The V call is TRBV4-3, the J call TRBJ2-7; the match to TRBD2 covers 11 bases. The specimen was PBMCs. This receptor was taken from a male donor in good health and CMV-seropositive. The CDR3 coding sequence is TGCGCCAGCAGCCAGGGGACTAGCGGTCTATACTACGAGCAGTACTTC. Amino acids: CASSQGTSGLYYEQYF.